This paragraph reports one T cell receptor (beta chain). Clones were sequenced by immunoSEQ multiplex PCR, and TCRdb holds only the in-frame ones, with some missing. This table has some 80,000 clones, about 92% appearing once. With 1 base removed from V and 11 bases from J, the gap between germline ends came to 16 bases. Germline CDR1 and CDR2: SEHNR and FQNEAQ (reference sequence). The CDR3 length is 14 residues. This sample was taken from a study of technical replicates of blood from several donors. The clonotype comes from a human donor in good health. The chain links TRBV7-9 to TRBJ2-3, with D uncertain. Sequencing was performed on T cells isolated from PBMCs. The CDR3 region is CASSLVRSGLWQYF. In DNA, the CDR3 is TGTGCCAGCAGCTTAGTTCGATCAGGTCTATGGCAGTATTTT. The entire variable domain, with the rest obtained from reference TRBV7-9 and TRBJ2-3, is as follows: DTGVSQNPRHKITKRGQNVTFRCDPISEHNRLYWYRQTLGQGPEFLTYFQNEAQLEKSRLLSDRFSAERPKGSFSTLEIQRTEQGDSAMYLCASSLVRSGLWQYFGPGTRLTVL.